This T cell receptor beta chain was sequenced during a study of blood T cell repertoires in COVID-19. Study summary: The United States, Italy and Spain were the sources of the acute and convalescent COVID-19 samples. Sources were T cells, B-cell-depleted T cells, or PBMCs; the material itself was cDNA or gDNA.

This CDR3 has 15 amino acids. In germline, CDR1 is LNHDA, CDR2 SQIVND (reference sequence). Trimming pared 4 bases from V and 7 bases from J, leaving 17 bases between. Per the authors' pipeline: From reference gene primer amplification, estimates of nucleated cell counts were derived. The assay was immunoSEQ multiplex PCR, and TCRdb's table has in-frame clones only and misses some. The V and J calls and the clone size are those of that table, but D and trimming were determined from the DNA. The sample carries about 84,000 clones, over 90% recorded once. The sequence derives from a human donor with active COVID-19. The donor label of this sample is uncertain. The chain has TRBV19 and TRBJ1-5, with TRBD1 as a possible D gene (5 bases). The sample consisted of peripheral blood. The CDR3 reads CASSTARVMRQPQHF. The CDR3 DNA sequence: TGTGCCAGTAGTACGGCCAGGGTCATGAGGCAGCCCCAGCATTTT.